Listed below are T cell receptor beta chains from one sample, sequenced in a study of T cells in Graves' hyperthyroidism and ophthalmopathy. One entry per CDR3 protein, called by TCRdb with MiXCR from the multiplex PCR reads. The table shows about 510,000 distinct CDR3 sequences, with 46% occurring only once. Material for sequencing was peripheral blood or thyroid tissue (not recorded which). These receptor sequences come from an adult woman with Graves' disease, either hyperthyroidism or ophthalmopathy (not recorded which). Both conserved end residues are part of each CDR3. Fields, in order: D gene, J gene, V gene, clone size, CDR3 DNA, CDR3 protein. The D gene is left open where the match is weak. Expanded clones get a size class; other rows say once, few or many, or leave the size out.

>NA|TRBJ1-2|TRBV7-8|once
TGTGCCAGCAGCCGGACAATACCCATGTATGGCTACACCTTC
CASSRTIPMYGYTF
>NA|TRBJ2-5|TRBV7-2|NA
TGTGCCAGCAGCTTAGGGGCTAGCAAGACCCAGTACTTC
CASSLGASKTQYF
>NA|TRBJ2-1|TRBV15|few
TGTGCCACCAGCAGAGATAACCACAATGAGCAGTTCTTC
CATSRDNHNEQFF
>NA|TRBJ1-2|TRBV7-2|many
TGTGCCAGCAGCCCACATACAGGGCGGGGGGGCTACACCTTC
CASSPHTGRGGYTF
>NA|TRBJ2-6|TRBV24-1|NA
TGTGCCACCAATGCTCTCGACAGTTCTGGGGCCAACGTCCTGACTTTC
CATNALDSSGANVLTF
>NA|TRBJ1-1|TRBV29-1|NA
TGCAGCGTTGGAGTTCGGCCGAACACTGAAGCTCTCTTT
CSVGVRPNTEALF
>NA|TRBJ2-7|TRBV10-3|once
TGTGCCATCAGTGAGGCGGACGGGAGGTACTTC
CAISEADGRYF
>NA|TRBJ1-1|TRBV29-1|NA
TGCAGCGTCGTGAAACCCCTGAACACTGAAGCTTTCTTT
CSVVKPLNTEAFF
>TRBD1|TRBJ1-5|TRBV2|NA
TGTGCCAGCAGTGAAGCCAGACAGGGAGGACTAACAAATCAGCCCCAGCATTTT
CASSEARQGGLTNQPQHF
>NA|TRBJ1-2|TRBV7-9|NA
TGTGCCAGCAGCCCAGATCAGGCAGGACGTGGCTACACCTTC
CASSPDQAGRGYTF
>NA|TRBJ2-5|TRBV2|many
TGTGCCAGCACTCAGATGGAGGGGGCACAAGAGACCCAGTACTTC
CASTQMEGAQETQYF
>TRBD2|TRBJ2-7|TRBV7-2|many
TGTGCCAGCAGCTTAGCGCTGACTAGCGCCTACGAGCAGTACTTC
CASSLALTSAYEQYF
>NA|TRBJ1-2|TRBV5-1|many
TGCGCCAGCCGGGGCGTGAACTATGGCTACACCTTC
CASRGVNYGYTF
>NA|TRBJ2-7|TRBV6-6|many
TGTGCCAGCAGTTACGATCAGGGTTACGAGCAGTACTTC
CASSYDQGYEQYF
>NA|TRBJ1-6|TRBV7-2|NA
TGTGCCAGCAGCTACGGGCACAGTGATAATTCACCCCTCCACTTT
CASSYGHSDNSPLHF
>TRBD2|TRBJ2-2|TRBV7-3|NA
TGTGCCAACAGAAAGCGGGGCAACACCGGGGAGCTGTTTTTT
CANRKRGNTGELFF
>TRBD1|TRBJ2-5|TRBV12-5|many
TGTGCTAGTGGCCAGGACAGGGCAGAGACCCAGTACTTC
CASGQDRAETQYF